This is a list of T cell receptor beta chains from one sample in a study of T-cell memory formation after mild COVID-19. MiXCR, run by TCRdb on the 5' RACE reads, gives a single entry per CDR3 protein. The profile covers 550,000 to 600,000 distinct CDR3 sequences, with roughly a sixth appearing a single time and 8.1% taken by the ten largest. Sequencing used PBMCs or a T cell subset sorted from them (not recorded which). These receptors were obtained from an adult woman who had mild COVID-19 (a few samples of this study predate the infection). Cell type and time point are not known. Each CDR3 is given with its conserved first and last residue. D genes are given only for firm matches. Expanded clones get a size class; other rows say once, few or many, or leave the size out.

d_gene	abundance	j_gene	v_gene	CDR3aa	CDR3nt
TRBD1	NA	TRBJ1-1	TRBV19	CASSPGGSRDRVHTEAFF	TGTGCCAGTAGTCCGGGAGGATCGCGAGACAGGGTGCACACTGAAGCTTTCTTT
TRBD2	few	TRBJ2-5	TRBV15	CATSRDWASGRAVKTQYF	TGTGCCACCAGCAGAGACTGGGCTAGCGGGAGGGCCGTAAAGACCCAGTACTTC
NA	few	TRBJ2-5	TRBV15	CATSRDQEAGSRQTQYF	TGTGCCACCAGCAGAGATCAAGAAGCGGGTAGCAGGCAGACCCAGTACTTC
NA	NA	TRBJ1-1	TRBV3-1	CASSQDFNTEAFF	TGTGCCAGCAGCCAAGATTTCAACACTGAAGCTTTCTTT
NA	few	TRBJ1-3	TRBV12-3/TRBV12-4	CASKQVPPSGNTIYF	TGTGCCAGCAAACAGGTTCCCCCCTCTGGAAACACCATATATTTT
TRBD1	NA	TRBJ1-1	TRBV19	CATRGTGMNTEAFF	TGTGCCACTAGGGGGACAGGAATGAACACTGAAGCTTTCTTT
NA	NA	TRBJ2-3	TRBV6-5	CASSYASRRHHADTQYF	TGTGCCAGCAGTTACGCTAGCAGGAGGCACCATGCAGATACGCAGTATTTT
NA	few	TRBJ2-1	TRBV9	CASSFLDADNEQFF	TGTGCCAGCAGCTTCCTGGACGCGGACAATGAGCAGTTCTTC
NA	NA	TRBJ2-7	TRBV28	CASSIQTGSEQYF	TGTGCCAGCAGTATACAAACAGGGAGCGAGCAGTACTTC
NA	many	TRBJ2-7	TRBV5-1	CASSRLAETYEQYF	TGCGCCAGCAGCCGTTTAGCGGAGACCTACGAGCAGTACTTC
NA	few	TRBJ2-1	TRBV7-9	CASSLAGFGEQFF	TGTGCCAGCAGCTTAGCGGGATTTGGTGAGCAGTTCTTC
TRBD2	few	TRBJ2-3	TRBV4-1	CASSQIFTTAGGGDTQYF	TGCGCCAGCAGCCAAATCTTCACGACCGCGGGGGGGGGAGATACGCAGTATTTT
NA	NA	TRBJ2-7	TRBV5-1	CASSLEGRLYEQYF	TGCGCCAGCAGCTTGGAAGGCAGGCTCTACGAGCAGTACTTC
TRBD2	many	TRBJ2-3	TRBV5-1	CASSTGGPQDTQYF	TGCGCCAGCAGCACGGGGGGGCCACAAGATACGCAGTATTTT
NA	NA	TRBJ1-2	TRBV3-1	CASSHIAGRTIGYTF	TGTGCCAGCAGCCATATCGCGGGACGGACGATCGGCTACACCTTC
NA	NA	TRBJ1-1	TRBV9	CASSVGSGARTEAFF	TGTGCCAGCAGCGTCGGGTCGGGGGCGAGGACTGAAGCTTTCTTT
NA	NA	TRBJ1-6	TRBV14	CASSLIVNSPLHF	TGTGCCAGCAGCCTAATTGTTAATTCACCCCTCCACTTT
NA	few	TRBJ1-2	TRBV13	CASALQGYGYTF	TGTGCCAGCGCACTGCAGGGTTATGGCTACACCTTC
TRBD1	few	TRBJ2-1	TRBV5-6	CASSRIGTGGANEQFF	TGTGCCAGCAGCCGAATCGGGACAGGGGGGGCCAATGAGCAGTTCTTC
TRBD2	many	TRBJ2-1	TRBV4-2	CASSPGLAEHNEQFF	TGTGCCAGCAGCCCGGGACTAGCAGAACACAATGAGCAGTTCTTC
NA	NA	TRBJ2-5	TRBV6-5	CASANRIGYQETQYF	TGTGCCAGCGCTAACAGGATAGGCTACCAAGAGACCCAGTACTTC
NA	NA	TRBJ1-5	TRBV7-8	CASSLDRGLNQPQHF	TGTGCCAGCAGCTTAGATCGGGGACTCAATCAGCCCCAGCATTTT
TRBD1	many	TRBJ2-7	TRBV4-3	CASSQDLLSGGYEQYF	TGCGCCAGCAGCCAAGATTTACTCTCAGGGGGTTACGAGCAGTACTTC
TRBD2	NA	TRBJ2-7	TRBV20-1	CSARDQGTSGRLPYEQYF	TGCAGTGCTAGAGATCAGGGGACTAGCGGGAGGTTACCCTACGAGCAGTACTTC
TRBD1	NA	TRBJ2-5	TRBV24-1	CATSDPGTDKGETQYF	TGTGCCACCAGTGATCCCGGGACAGATAAGGGGGAGACCCAGTACTTC
NA	many	TRBJ2-7	TRBV19	CASSIDGQGLLYEQYF	TGTGCCAGTAGTATAGACGGGCAGGGACTTCTATACGAGCAGTACTTC
TRBD1	NA	TRBJ2-5	TRBV12-3/TRBV12-4	CASSLAHGQVLQTQYF	TGTGCCAGCAGTTTAGCGCATGGACAGGTTCTACAGACCCAGTACTTC
NA	NA	TRBJ2-7	TRBV12-3/TRBV12-4	CASRTLGRGVEQYF	TGTGCCAGCAGAACTCTAGGCAGGGGAGTCGAGCAGTACTTC
NA	NA	TRBJ2-7	TRBV27	CASSSLGVGLAEQYF	TGTGCCAGCAGTTCGTTGGGGGTCGGGTTAGCCGAGCAGTACTTC
TRBD2	NA	TRBJ2-5	TRBV5-1	CASSLDGRGQETQYF	TGCGCCAGCAGCTTGGACGGGAGGGGGCAAGAGACCCAGTACTTC
TRBD1	few	TRBJ2-7	TRBV6-6	CASSYQTGASYEQYF	TGTGCCAGCAGTTACCAGACAGGGGCGAGCTACGAGCAGTACTTC
NA	few	TRBJ2-3	TRBV5-1	CASSRSGGPRADTQYF	TGCGCCAGCAGCCGATCGGGGGGCCCAAGGGCAGATACGCAGTATTTT
NA	NA	TRBJ2-5	TRBV4-2	CASSQEYQGGPGQETQYF	TGTGCCAGCAGCCAAGAATATCAAGGGGGGCCTGGCCAAGAGACCCAGTACTTC